This TCR beta chain was documented in a study of blood T cells in healthy people across ages. A second PCR of roughly 7 to 11 cycles used a sample-barcoded 5' primer and a J-beta primer mix. Every sample returned 3 million or more CDR3-containing paired-end reads. One entry per CDR3 protein, called by TCRdb with MiXCR from the 5' RACE reads. This sample yields 1,500,000 or so distinct CDR3 sequences, of which 59% are seen a single time; 6.7% belongs to the top ten. Germline values: CDR1 MNHEY, CDR2 SVGAGI. This CDR3 contains 14 residues. The J segment lost 3 bases and the V segment lost 6 bases, leaving 6 bases of the junction unmatched.

Sequenced: blood. The V gene is TRBV6-5, the J gene TRBJ2-7; 9 nucleotides align to TRBD1. This sequence originates from a man aged 18 to 29 in good health. CDR3 amino acids: CASSRTGENYEQYF. CDR3 bases: TGTGCCAGCAGCCGGACAGGGGAGAACTACGAGCAGTACTTC.